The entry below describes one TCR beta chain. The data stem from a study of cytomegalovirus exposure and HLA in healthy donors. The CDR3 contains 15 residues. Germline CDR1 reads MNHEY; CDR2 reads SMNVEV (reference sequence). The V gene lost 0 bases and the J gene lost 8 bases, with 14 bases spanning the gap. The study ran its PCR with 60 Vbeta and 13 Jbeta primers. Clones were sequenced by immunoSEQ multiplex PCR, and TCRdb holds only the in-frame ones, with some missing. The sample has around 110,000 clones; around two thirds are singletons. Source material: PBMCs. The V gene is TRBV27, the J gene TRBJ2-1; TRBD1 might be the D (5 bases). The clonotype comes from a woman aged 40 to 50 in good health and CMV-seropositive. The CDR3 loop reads CASSLSGRVTDEQFF. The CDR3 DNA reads TGTGCCAGCAGTTTATCGGGCAGGGTAACCGATGAGCAGTTCTTC.